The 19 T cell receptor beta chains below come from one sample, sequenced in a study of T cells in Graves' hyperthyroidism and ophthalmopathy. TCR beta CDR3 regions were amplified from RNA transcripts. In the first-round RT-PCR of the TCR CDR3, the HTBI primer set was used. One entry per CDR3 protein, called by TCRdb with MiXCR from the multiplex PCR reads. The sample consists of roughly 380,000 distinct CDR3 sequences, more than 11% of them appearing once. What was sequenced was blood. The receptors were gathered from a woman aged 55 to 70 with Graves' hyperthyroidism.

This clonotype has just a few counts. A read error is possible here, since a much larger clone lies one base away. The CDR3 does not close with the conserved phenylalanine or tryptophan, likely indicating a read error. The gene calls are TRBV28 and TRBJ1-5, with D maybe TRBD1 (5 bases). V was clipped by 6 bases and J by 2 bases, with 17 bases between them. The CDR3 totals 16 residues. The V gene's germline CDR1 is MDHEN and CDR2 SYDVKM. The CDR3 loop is CASSKTQVGGNQPQHS. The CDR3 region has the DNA TGTGCCAGCAGCAAGACCCAGGTGGGGGGCAATCAGCCCCAGCATTCT.

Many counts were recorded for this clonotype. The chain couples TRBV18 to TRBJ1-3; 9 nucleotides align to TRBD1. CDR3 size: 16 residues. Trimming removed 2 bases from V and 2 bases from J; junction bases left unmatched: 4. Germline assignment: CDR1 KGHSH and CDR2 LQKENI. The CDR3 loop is CASSPSWTGAGNTIYF. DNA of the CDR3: TGTGCCAGCTCACCATCGTGGACAGGGGCTGGAAACACCATATATTTT.

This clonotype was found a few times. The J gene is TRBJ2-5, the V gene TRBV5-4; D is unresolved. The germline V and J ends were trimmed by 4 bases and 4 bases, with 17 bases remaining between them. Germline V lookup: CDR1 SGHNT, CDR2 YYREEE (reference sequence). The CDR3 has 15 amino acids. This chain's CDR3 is CASSISPNSGETQYF. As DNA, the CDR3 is TGTGCCAGCAGCATCTCACCGAACTCCGGAGAGACCCAGTACTTC.

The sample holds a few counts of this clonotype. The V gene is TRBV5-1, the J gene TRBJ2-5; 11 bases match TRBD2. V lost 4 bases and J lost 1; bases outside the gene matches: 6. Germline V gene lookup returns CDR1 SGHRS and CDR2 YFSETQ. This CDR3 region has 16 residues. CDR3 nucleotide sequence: TGCGCCAGCAGCCTAGGGACTAGCGGAATCCAAGAGACCCAGTACTTC. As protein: CASSLGTSGIQETQYF.

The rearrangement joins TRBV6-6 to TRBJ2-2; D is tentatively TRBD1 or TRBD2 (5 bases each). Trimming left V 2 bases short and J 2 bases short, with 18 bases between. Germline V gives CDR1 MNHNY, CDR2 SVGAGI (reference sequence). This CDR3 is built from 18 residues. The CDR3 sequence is CASSYATPGRINTGELFF. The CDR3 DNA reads TGTGCCAGCAGTTACGCGACCCCGGGACGGATTAACACCGGGGAGCTGTTTTTT.

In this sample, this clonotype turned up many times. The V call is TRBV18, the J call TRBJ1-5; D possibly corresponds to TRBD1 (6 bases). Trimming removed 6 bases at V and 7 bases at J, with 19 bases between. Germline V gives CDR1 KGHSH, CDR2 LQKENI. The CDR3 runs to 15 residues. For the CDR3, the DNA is TGTGCCAGCTCCTCCGGGGGGGCCACGCTCCAGCCCCAGCATTTT. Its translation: CASSSGGATLQPQHF.

CDR3 region: CASSSGGLAGVETGELFF. CDR3 DNA sequence: TGTGCCAGCAGCTCGGGGGGACTAGCGGGAGTAGAGACCGGGGAGCTGTTTTTT. The chain has TRBV5-4 and TRBJ2-2, with 14 bases aligning to TRBD2. The CDR3 is 18 residues long. V shed 3 bases and J 5 bases; nucleotides not matched to a gene: 9. CDR1 and CDR2 from the germline V gene are SGHNT and YYREEE (reference sequence).

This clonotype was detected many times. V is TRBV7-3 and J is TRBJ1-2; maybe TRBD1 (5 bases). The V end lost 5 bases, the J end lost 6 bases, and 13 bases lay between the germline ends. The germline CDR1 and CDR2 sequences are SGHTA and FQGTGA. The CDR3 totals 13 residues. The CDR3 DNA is TGTGCCAGCAGCGCCCGGGGCTTTGATGGCTACACCTTC. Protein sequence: CASSARGFDGYTF.

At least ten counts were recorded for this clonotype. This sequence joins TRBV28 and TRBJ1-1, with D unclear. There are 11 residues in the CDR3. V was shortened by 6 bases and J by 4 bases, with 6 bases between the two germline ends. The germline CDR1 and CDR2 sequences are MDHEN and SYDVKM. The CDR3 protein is CASSRLTEAFF. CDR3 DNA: TGTGCCAGCAGCCGCCTCACTGAAGCTTTCTTT.

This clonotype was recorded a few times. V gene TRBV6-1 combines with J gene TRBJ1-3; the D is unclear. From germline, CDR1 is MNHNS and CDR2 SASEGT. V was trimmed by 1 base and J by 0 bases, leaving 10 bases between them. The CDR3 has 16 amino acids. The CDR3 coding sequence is TGTGCCAGCAGTGAAGTAGAACCGAGCTCTGGAAACACCATATATTTT. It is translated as CASSEVEPSSGNTIYF.

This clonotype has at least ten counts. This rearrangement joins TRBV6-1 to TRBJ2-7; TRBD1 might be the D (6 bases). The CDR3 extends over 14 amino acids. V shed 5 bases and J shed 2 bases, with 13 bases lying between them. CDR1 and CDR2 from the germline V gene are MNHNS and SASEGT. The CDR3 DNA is TGTGCCAGCAGTACACAGGACAGTGCCTACGAGCAGTACTTC. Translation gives CASSTQDSAYEQYF.

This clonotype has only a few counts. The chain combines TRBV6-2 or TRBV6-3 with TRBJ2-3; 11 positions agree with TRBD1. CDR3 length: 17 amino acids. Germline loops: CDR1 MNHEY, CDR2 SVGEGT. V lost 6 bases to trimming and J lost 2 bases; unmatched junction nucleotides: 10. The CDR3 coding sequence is TGTGCCAGCAGGCAAATAGGACAGGGGGCGGTCACAGATACGCAGTATTTT. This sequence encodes CASRQIGQGAVTDTQYF.

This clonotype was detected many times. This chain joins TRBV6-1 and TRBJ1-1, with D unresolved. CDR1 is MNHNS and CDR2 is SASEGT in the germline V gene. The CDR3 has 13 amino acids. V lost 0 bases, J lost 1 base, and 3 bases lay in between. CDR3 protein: CASSEAQNTEAFF. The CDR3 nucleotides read TGTGCCAGCAGTGAAGCCCAGAACACTGAAGCTTTCTTT.

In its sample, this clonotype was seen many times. The DNA for the CDR3 is TGCAGTGCTACTTCTAGCGGCTACGAGCAGTACTTC. This encodes CSATSSGYEQYF. The chain couples TRBV20-1 to TRBJ2-7; 7 bases agree with TRBD2. In germline, CDR1 is DFQATT, CDR2 SNEGSKA (reference sequence). V shed 4 bases, J shed 3 bases, and the junction held 3 bases outside the gene matches. This CDR3 comprises 12 residues.

For the CDR3, the DNA is TGCGCCAGCAGCTTGGGGCTAGGGGCGGGGAATGAGCAGTTCTTC. Amino acids: CASSLGLGAGNEQFF. The chain recombines TRBV5-1 with TRBJ2-1; D may be TRBD2 (6 bases). The germline V gene encodes CDR1 SGHRS and CDR2 YFSETQ. The CDR3 runs 15 residues. V lost 0 bases and J lost 7, with 14 bases in between.

The CDR3 is CASSPERVYEQYF. The CDR3 DNA reads TGCGCCAGCAGCCCTGAGCGGGTCTACGAGCAGTACTTC. The V gene is TRBV5-1, the J gene TRBJ2-7, with a possible D match to TRBD2 (6 bases). The germline gives CDR1 SGHRS, CDR2 YFSETQ. The CDR3 totals 13 residues. Trimming took 4 bases from V and 3 from J, leaving 11 bases between them.

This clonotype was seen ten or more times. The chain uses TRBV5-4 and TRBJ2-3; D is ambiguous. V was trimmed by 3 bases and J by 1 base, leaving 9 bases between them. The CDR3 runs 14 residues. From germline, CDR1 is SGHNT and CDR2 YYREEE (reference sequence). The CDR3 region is CASSSDPGTDTQYF. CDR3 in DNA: TGTGCCAGCAGCTCGGACCCTGGCACAGATACGCAGTATTTT.

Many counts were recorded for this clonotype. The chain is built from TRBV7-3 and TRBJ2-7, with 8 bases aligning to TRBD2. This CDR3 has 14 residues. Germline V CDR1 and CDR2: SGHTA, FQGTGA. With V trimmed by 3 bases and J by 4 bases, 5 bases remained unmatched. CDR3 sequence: CASSFASGPYEQYF. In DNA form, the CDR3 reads TGTGCCAGCAGCTTTGCTAGCGGGCCTTACGAGCAGTACTTC.

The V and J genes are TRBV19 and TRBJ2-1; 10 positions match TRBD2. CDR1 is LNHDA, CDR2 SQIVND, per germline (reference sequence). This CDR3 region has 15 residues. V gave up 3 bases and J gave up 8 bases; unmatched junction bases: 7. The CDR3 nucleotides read TGTGCCAGTAGTATTGCTAGCGGGAGTAGGTATGAGCAGTTCTTC. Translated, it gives CASSIASGSRYEQFF.